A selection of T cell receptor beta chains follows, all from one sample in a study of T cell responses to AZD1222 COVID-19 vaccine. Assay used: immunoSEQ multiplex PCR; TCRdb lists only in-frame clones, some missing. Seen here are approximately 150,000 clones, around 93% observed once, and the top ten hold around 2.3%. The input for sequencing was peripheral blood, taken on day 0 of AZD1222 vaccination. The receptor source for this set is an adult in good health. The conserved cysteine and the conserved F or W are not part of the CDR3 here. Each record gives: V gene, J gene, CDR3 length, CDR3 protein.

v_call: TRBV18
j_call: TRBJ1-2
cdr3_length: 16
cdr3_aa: ASSPQGQEVGTNYGYT

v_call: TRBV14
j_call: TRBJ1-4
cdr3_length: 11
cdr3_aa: ASSRVNGEKLF

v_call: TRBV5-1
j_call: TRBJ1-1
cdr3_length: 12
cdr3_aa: ASSFMAGGTEAF

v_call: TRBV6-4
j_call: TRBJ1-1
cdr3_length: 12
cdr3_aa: ASSVTGFLLLAF

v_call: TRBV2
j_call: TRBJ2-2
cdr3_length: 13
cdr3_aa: ASSVGLAATGELF

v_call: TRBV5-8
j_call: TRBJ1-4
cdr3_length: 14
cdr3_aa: ASSLFLGTPGEKLF

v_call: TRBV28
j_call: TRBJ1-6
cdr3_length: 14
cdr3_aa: ASSSASSFHNSPLH

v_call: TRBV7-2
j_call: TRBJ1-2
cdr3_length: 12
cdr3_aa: ASSADGSRGGYT

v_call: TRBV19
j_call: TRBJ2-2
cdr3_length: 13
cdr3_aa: ASSIASLGTGELF

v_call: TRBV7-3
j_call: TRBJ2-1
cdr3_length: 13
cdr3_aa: ASSLDSGGYNEQF

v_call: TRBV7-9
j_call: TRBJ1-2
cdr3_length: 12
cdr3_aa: ASTQQGVNYGYT

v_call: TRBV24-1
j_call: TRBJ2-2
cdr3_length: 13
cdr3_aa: ATRGTGANTGELF

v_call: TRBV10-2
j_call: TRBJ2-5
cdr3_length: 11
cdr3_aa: ASRLAGQETQY

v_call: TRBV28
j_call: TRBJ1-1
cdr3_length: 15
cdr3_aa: ASSSPGQGLMNTEAF

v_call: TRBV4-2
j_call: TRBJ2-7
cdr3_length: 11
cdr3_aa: ASSQGSGYEQY

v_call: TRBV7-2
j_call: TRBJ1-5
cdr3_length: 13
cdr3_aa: ASSPAGDSNQPQH

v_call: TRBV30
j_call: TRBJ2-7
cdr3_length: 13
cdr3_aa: AWSKPRQGGYEQY

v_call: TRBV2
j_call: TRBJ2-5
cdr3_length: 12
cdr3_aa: ASSTDRGRETQY

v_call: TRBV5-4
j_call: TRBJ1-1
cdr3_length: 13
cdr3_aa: ASSPRGDTNTEAF

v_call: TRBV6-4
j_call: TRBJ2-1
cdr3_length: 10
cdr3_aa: ASRADNNEQF

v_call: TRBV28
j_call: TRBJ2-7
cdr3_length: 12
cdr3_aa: ASSLGQGAGEQY

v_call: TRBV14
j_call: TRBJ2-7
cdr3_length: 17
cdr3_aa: ASSQDWLWGQEPHYEQY

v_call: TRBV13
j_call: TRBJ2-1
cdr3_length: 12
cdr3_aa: ASTNRDGGSEQF

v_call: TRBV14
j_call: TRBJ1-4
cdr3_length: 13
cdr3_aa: ASSPAGATNEKLF

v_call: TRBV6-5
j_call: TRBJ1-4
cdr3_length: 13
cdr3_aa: ASSYGDRPNEKLF

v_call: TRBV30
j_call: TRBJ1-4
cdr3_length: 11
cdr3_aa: AWVRGAGEKLF

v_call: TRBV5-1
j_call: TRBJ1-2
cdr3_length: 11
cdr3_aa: ASSRETTNGYT

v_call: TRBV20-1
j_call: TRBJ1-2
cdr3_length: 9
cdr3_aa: SGRRDSDYT

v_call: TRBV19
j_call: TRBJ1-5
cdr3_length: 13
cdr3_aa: ASTGTVYSNQPQH

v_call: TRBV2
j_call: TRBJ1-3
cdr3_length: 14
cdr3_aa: ASSEGTASSGNTIY

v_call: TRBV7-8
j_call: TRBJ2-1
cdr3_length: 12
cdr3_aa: ASSLEGTYNEQF

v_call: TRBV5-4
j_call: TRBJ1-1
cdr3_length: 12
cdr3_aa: ASSPGQMNTEAF

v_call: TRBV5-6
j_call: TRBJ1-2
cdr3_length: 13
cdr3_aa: ASSLASGPPYGYT

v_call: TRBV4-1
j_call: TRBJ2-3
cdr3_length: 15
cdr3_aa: ASSQLLAGALRDTQY

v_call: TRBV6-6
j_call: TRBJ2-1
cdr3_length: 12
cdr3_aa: ASSAGTAYNEQF

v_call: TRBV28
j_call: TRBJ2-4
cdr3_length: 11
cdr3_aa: ASRTGGGNIQY

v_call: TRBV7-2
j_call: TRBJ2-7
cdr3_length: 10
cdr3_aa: ASSQPTYEQY

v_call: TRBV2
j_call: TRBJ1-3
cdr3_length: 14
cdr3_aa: ASRARDVAGGNTIY

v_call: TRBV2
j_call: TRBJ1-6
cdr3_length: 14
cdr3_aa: ASSLDQQGWNSPLH

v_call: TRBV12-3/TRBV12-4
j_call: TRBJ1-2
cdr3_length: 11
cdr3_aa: ASSPGTGTGYT

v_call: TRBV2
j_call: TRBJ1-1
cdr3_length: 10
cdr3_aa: ASSLGNTEAF

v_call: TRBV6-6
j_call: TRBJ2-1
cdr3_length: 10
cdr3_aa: ASSYERREQF

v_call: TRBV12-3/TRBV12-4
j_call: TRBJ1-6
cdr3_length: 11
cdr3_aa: ASQGEGRSPLH

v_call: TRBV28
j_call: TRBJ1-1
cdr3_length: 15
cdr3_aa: ASSLGSGGAGNTEAF

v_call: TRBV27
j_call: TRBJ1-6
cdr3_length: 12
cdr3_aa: ASSFRNSGSPLH

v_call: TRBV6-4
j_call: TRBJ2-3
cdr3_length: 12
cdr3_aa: ASSDHPIAGGQY

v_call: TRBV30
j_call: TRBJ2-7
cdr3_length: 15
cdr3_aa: AWQQGGPPSLGYEQY

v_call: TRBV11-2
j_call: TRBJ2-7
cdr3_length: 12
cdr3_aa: ASSLGLANYEQY

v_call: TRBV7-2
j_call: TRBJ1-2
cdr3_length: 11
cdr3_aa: ASSLTRQNGYT

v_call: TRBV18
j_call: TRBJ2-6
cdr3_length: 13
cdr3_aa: ASSPDISGANVLT

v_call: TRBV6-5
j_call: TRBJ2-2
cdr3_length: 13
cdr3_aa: ASSAGTTNTGELF